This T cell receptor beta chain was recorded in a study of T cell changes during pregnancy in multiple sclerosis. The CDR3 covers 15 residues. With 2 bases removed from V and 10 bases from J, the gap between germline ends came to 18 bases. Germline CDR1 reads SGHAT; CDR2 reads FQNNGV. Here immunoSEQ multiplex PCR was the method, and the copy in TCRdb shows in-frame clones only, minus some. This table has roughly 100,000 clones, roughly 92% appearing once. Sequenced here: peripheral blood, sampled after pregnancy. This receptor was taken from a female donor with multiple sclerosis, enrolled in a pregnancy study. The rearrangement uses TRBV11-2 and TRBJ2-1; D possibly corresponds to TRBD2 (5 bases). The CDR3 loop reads CASSLRRDYNVEQFF. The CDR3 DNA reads TGTGCCAGCAGCTTAAGGCGCGACTACAACGTGGAGCAGTTCTTC.